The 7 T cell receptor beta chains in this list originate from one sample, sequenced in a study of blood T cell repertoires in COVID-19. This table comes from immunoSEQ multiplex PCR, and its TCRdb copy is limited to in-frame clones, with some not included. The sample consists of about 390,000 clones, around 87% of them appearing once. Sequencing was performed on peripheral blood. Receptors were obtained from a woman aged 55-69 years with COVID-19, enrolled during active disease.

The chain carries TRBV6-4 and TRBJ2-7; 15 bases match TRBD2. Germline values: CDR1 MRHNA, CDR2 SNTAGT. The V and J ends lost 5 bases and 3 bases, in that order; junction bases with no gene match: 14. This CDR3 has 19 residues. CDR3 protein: CASSHRWTSGGEMVYEQYF. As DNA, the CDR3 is TGTGCCAGCAGTCACCGGTGGACTAGCGGGGGGGAGATGGTCTACGAGCAGTACTTC.

The CDR3 bases are TGCAGCGCGACTTCGTCGGACACCGGGGAGCTGTTTTTT. Translating gives CSATSSDTGELFF. This chain connects TRBV29-1 to TRBJ2-2; D remains ambiguous. Germline V gene lookup returns CDR1 SQVTM and CDR2 ANQGSEA. Trimming shortened V by 7 bases and J by 3 bases, and 12 bases separated the two germline ends. The CDR3 totals 13 residues.

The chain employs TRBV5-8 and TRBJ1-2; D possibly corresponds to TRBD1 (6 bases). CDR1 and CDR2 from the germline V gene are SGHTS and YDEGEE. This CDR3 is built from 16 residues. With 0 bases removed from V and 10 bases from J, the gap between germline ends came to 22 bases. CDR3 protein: CASSLALPGTMNVYTF. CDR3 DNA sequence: TGTGCCAGCAGCTTGGCCTTGCCAGGGACAATGAATGTCTACACCTTC.

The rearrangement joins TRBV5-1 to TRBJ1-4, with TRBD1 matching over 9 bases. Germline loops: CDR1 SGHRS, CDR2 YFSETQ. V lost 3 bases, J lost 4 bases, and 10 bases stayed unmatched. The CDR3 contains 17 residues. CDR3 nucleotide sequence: TGCGCCAGCAGCTACGGACAGGGGACTTACTTTAATGAAAAACTGTTTTTT. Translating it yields CASSYGQGTYFNEKLFF. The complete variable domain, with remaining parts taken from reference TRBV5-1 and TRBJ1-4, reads KAGVTQTPRYLIKTRGQQVTLSCSPISGHRSVSWYQQTPGQGLQFLFEYFSETQRNKGNFPGRFSGRQFSNSRSEMNVSTLELGDSALYLCASSYGQGTYFNEKLFFGSGTQLSVL.

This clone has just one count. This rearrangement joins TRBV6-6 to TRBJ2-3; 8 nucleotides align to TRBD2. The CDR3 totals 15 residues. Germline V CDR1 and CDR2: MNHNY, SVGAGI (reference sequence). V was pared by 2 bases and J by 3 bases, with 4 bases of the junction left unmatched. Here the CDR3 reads CASSYLGLETDTQYF. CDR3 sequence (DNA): TGTGCCAGCAGTTACCTGGGACTAGAAACAGATACGCAGTATTTT.

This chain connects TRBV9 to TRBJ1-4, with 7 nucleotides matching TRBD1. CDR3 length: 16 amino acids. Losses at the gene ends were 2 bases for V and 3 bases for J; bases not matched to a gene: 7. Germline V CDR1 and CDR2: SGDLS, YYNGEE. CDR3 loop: CASSVGRGASNEKLFF. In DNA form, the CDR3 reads TGTGCCAGCAGCGTCGGCAGGGGGGCATCTAATGAAAAACTGTTTTTT.

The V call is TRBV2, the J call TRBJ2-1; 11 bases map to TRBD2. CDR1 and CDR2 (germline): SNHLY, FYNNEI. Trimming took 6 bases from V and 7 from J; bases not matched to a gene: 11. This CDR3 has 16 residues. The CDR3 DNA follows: TGTGCCAGCAGGGCAAGGACTAGCGGGCGCGTAAATGAGCAGTTCTTC. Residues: CASRARTSGRVNEQFF.